This TCR beta chain emerged from a study of beta chain features in type 1 diabetes. Trimming took off 0 bases at V and 0 bases at J, with 9 bases between the two ends. Per the germline V gene, CDR1 is LGHNA and CDR2 is YNFKEQ. The length of the CDR3 is 15 residues. Reverse transcription of all isolated RNA meant that expressed TCRB transcripts were sequenced. This table comes from immunoSEQ multiplex PCR, and its TCRdb copy is limited to in-frame clones, with some not included. Of roughly 380,000 clones listed, about 18% are singletons. The rearrangement links TRBV4-2 to TRBJ2-7; tentatively, D is TRBD1 (6 bases). This clonotype originated in a woman aged 18-29 years in good health. Specimen: naive CD4+ T cells from blood. Here the CDR3 DNA reads TGTGCCAGCAGCCAAGACCGGACAGACTCCTACGAGCAGTACTTC. This translates into CASSQDRTDSYEQYF.